This T cell receptor (beta chain) was retrieved from a study of cytomegalovirus exposure and HLA in healthy donors. Measured with immunoSEQ multiplex PCR; TCRdb has only the in-frame clones, and not every one. Here the sample spans about 220,000 clones, over 70% being singletons. The germline gives CDR1 MDHEN, CDR2 SYDVKM. V was cut by 6 bases and J by 6 bases, with 20 bases left in between. The CDR3 contains 15 residues. The sequencing input was PBMCs. The chain is built from TRBV28 and TRBJ1-2; possible D gene TRBD1, 5 bases. This clonotype was obtained from a woman aged 30 to 39 in good health and CMV-seropositive. The CDR3 DNA reads TGTGCCAGCAGGGGCCAAGGAGGGGCGAGGGATGGCTACACCTTC. Protein sequence: CASRGQGGARDGYTF.